This T cell receptor beta chain emerged from a study of T cells in Graves' hyperthyroidism and ophthalmopathy (dated by TCRdb to the late 2010s). For context, the study as a whole: Peripheral blood was collected at initial diagnosis, before any treatment. The 90 or so discovery patients were randomly split 7:3 into training and test sets. Thyroid tissue and blood T-cell repertoires from more than 5 Graves' hyperthyroidism patients were also compared in the study. Once sampling was done, hyperthyroidism patients were given methimazole at a starting dose of 30 mg daily, whereas ophthalmopathy patients were given high-dose intravenous methylprednisolone. Prospective prediction of ophthalmopathy was tested in an independent validation cohort consisting of 18 hyperthyroidism patients and over 15 patients who later progressed to ophthalmopathy. TCR Vbeta CDR3 sequencing of 120 to 150 peripheral blood samples (over 40 ophthalmopathy, 75 to 85 hyperthyroidism and approximately 17 progressor patients) is reported in the paper. To identify distinguishing TCR V-J signatures, a discovery cohort of around 100 patients was used, comprising some 45 with Graves' ophthalmopathy and some 60 with stable Graves' hyperthyroidism.

The cysteine opens and the phenylalanine closes a CDR3 of 15 amino acids. This entry keeps only the CDR3 DNA: 45 bases, framed from base 1. The germline V gene (reference sequence) supplies CDR1 SGHAT and CDR2 FQDESV. Ophthalmopathy patients had moderately to severely active disease, Clinical Activity Score of at least 3, NOSPECS grade of at least 4, and duration under 3 months. The study excluded patients with uncontrolled infections, other autoimmune diseases, pregnancy or lactation. Diagnoses were established on the basis of clinical symptoms, serum thyroxine and TRAb, thyroid ultrasound, and orbital computed tomography. PBMCs were separated from 7.5 to 10 ml of fresh peripheral blood using Ficoll-Paque density gradient centrifugation. Trizol reagent was used to extract total RNA, and RNA quality was then checked on an Agilent 2100 Bioanalyzer. With respect to this clonotype: This receptor's antigen is unknown. One end of the junction fails to match germline, which may point to a read error.

Overall study results and their limits: No statistical method was used to fix the sample size in advance, and group allocation was not hidden from the investigators. In validation, the model predicted progression to ophthalmopathy a median of 6.5 months before onset, with around 70% sensitivity and about 75% specificity. Most expanded thyroid clonotypes (frequency above 0.001) were also detected in blood, a finding suggesting that blood repertoires may reflect thyroid immune responses. A model built on a 13 V-J signature distinguished ophthalmopathy from stable hyperthyroidism, reaching about 89% sensitivity and around 82% specificity in cross-validation and 80%/75% in testing.

TCR beta CDR3 regions were amplified from RNA transcripts. The first round of RT-PCR for the TCR CDR3 was performed with the HTBI primer set and the Qiagen OneStep RT-PCR kit. Libraries were constructed in a second round of multiplex PCR, after which size selection and purification were performed. Libraries were sequenced paired-end with 100 bp reads on an Illumina HiSeq2000. Under the source paper's analysis protocol: SOAPnuke was used to process the raw data, with reads discarded if the reads contained adapters or uncalled bases, had a mean Phred below 15, or lacked an exact constant-primer or identifier match. High-quality paired reads were merged with COPE v1.2.5, and unique nucleotide sequences were defined as clonotypes. MiTCR v1.1 was used to align clonotypes to the IMGT TRBV, TRBD and TRBJ reference segments. The analysis was restricted to V-J combinations with a frequency above 0.0001, which together covered 98% to 99.2% of the repertoires. The TCS score was defined as the ratio of F50 (clonal expansion) to E x V (chaos), calculated using BLOSUM62-based TCRdist between CDR3 peptides within each V-J. Welch's t-statistics and random forest reduced 500 to 550 V-J features to 13, which were used in a naive Bayes classifier (R e1071). TCRdb reprocessing: public reads trimmed at Q25 with fastp, clones called with MiXCR, in-frame beta chains kept. Entries are consolidated by CDR3 protein sequence, retaining the most common genes and DNA. The V and J calls were determined by TCRdb, not by the authors. Present in this sample are about 300,000 distinct CDR3 sequences, roughly 20% of which were seen just once. Clones ranked in the top ten supply under 45% of the sample.

The chain employs TRBV11-1 and TRBJ2-1, with no reliable assignment of the D segment. The source material was blood. The receptor was isolated from a man in his fifties with Graves' ophthalmopathy. The sequenced DNA is TGTGCCAGCAGCTTGGACCTTGGGCCATACAATGAGCGGTTCTTC. Its coded protein is CASSLDLGPYNERFF.